The 29 T cell receptor beta chains presented below share a single source sample, sequenced in a study of response to subunit inactivated influenza vaccine. MiXCR was run by TCRdb on the RT-PCR reads, yielding one entry per CDR3 protein. The repertoire includes roughly 520,000 distinct CDR3 sequences, less than 30% of them detected once, and approximately 1.9% sits in the top ten. This material consisted of CD4+ T cells sorted from PBMCs, taken 4 to 6 days after vaccination. The receptors here all came from a man over 45 who received an inactivated influenza vaccine.

This clonotype turned up a few times. The chain has TRBV9 and TRBJ2-2, with D tentatively TRBD1 (7 bases). The V gene's germline CDR1 is SGDLS and CDR2 YYNGEE. Trimming stripped 4 bases from V and 4 bases from J, with 14 bases between. The CDR3 has 15 amino acids. The CDR3 here is CASSLGGQSTGELFF. The CDR3 coding sequence is TGTGCCAGCAGCTTGGGGGGACAGAGCACCGGGGAGCTGTTTTTT.

V usage is TRBV7-9 and J usage is TRBJ2-3; D is undetermined. This CDR3 comprises 15 residues. The ends were cut back, 4 bases at V and 3 bases at J, with 14 bases in the middle. The V gene's germline CDR1 is SEHNR and CDR2 FQNEAQ (reference sequence). CDR3 sequence reads: CASSSSDVWTDTQYF. In DNA form, the CDR3 reads TGTGCCAGCAGCTCGAGTGACGTGTGGACAGATACGCAGTATTTT. Variable domain in full (rest from reference TRBV7-9 and TRBJ2-3): DTGVSQNPRHKITKRGQNVTFRCDPISEHNRLYWYRQTLGQGPEFLTYFQNEAQLEKSRLLSDRFSAERPKGSFSTLEIQRTEQGDSAMYLCASSSSDVWTDTQYFGPGTRLTVL.

This clonotype was detected many times. The V gene is TRBV20-1, the J gene TRBJ2-3; 13 bases match TRBD2. Germline loops: CDR1 DFQATT, CDR2 SNEGSKA (reference sequence). The CDR3 is 15 amino acids. V trimming: 1 base; J trimming: 4 bases; junction bases outside the gene matches: 2. The CDR3 here is CSARGLAGGPDTQYF. The CDR3 DNA reads as TGCAGTGCTAGAGGACTAGCGGGGGGACCAGATACGCAGTATTTT.

V gene TRBV29-1 combines with J gene TRBJ2-7, with unresolved D. Per the germline V gene, CDR1 is SQVTM and CDR2 is ANQGSEA. Trimming removed 5 bases from V and 5 bases from J, with 16 bases in between. This CDR3 has 13 residues. The CDR3 DNA is TGCAGCGTTAAGAATGGCGGATTAGACGAGCAGTACTTC. This sequence encodes CSVKNGGLDEQYF.

The CDR3 loop is CASSLAPGGEQPQHF. The CDR3, as DNA: TGCGCCAGCAGCTTGGCCCCAGGGGGAGAACAGCCCCAGCATTTT. The chain recombines TRBV5-1 with TRBJ1-5; 7 positions match TRBD1. The CDR3 sequence is 15 residues long. The germline V gene encodes CDR1 SGHRS and CDR2 YFSETQ. Losses at the gene ends were 0 bases for V and 7 bases for J; bases not matched to a gene: 7.

The chain couples TRBV13 to TRBJ2-4; 15 positions agree with TRBD2. This CDR3 spans 18 amino acids. J was trimmed by 0 bases and V by 5 bases; bases with no gene match: 5. CDR1 PRHDT and CDR2 FYEKMQ come from the germline V gene (reference sequence). The CDR3 nucleotides read TGTGCCAGCAGCCCGGGACTAGCGGGGGGAGTAGCCAAAAACATTCAGTACTTC. Amino acids: CASSPGLAGGVAKNIQYF.

This clonotype came up a few times. The chain has TRBV5-1 and TRBJ2-3, with TRBD1 matching over 8 bases. With 6 bases clipped from V and 0 bases from J, the junction kept 12 bases outside the gene matches. This CDR3 spans 17 amino acids. CDR1 SGHRS and CDR2 YFSETQ come from the germline V gene. CDR3 region: CASTPLGTGTSTDTQYF. The CDR3, as DNA: TGCGCCAGCACCCCTTTAGGGACAGGAACTAGCACAGATACGCAGTATTTT.

This rearrangement joins TRBV29-1 to TRBJ1-4; TRBD1 is a possible D gene (6 bases). Germline CDR1 SQVTM, CDR2 ANQGSEA. This CDR3 is 14 amino acids long. V was shortened by 6 bases and J by 4 bases, with 15 bases between the two germline ends. The CDR3 nucleotides are TGCAGCGTCCAACAGGGAGGTGGTAATGAAAAACTGTTTTTT. Translation: CSVQQGGGNEKLFF. Together with reference TRBV29-1 and TRBJ1-4, the CDR3 gives the full variable domain: SAVISQKPSRDICQRGTSLTIQCQVDSQVTMMFWYRQQPGQSLTLIATANQGSEATYESGFVIDKFPISRPNLTFSTLTVSNMSPEDSSIYLCSVQQGGGNEKLFFGSGTQLSVL.

This clonotype was seen at least ten times. The chain is built from TRBV7-2 and TRBJ1-2, with 8 bases lining up with TRBD1. V gave up 2 bases and J gave up 5 bases; unmatched junction bases: 10. The CDR3 runs to 16 residues. Germline lookup yields CDR1 SGHTA and CDR2 FQGNSA. CDR3 residues: CASSLTVTGGRYGYTF. In nucleotides, the CDR3 is TGTGCCAGCAGCTTAACCGTTACAGGGGGAAGATATGGCTACACCTTC. The full variable domain, completed using reference TRBV7-2 and TRBJ1-2, is GAGVSQSPSNKVTEKGKDVELRCDPISGHTALYWYRQSLGQGLEFLIYFQGNSAPDKSGLPSDRFSAERTGGSVSTLTIQRTQQEDSAVYLCASSLTVTGGRYGYTFGSGTRLTVV.

The genes are TRBV3-1 and TRBJ2-3; D unresolved. The germline V gene encodes CDR1 LGHDT and CDR2 YNNKEL (reference sequence). V lost 3 bases and J 4 bases, leaving 11 bases between the germline ends. The CDR3 spans 14 residues. Here the CDR3 reads CASSQRLESDTQYF. CDR3 DNA sequence: TGTGCCAGCAGCCAGCGACTGGAGTCAGATACGCAGTATTTT.

The chain uses TRBV5-1 and TRBJ2-1; 7 nucleotides line up with TRBD2. Germline V lookup: CDR1 SGHRS, CDR2 YFSETQ. Trimming removed 3 bases from V and 8 bases from J; junction bases left unmatched: 11. This CDR3 region has 15 residues. The CDR3 here is CASSSRTSIGDEQFF. The CDR3 nucleotides read TGCGCCAGCAGCTCGCGGACTAGTATTGGTGATGAGCAGTTCTTC. Based on the CDR3 plus reference TRBV5-1 and TRBJ2-1, the full variable domain is KAGVTQTPRYLIKTRGQQVTLSCSPISGHRSVSWYQQTPGQGLQFLFEYFSETQRNKGNFPGRFSGRQFSNSRSEMNVSTLELGDSALYLCASSSRTSIGDEQFFGPGTRLTVL.

This clonotype has a handful of counts. The gene calls are TRBV12-3 or TRBV12-4 and TRBJ2-6; no clear D. Deletions cut 2 bases from V and 1 base from J, with 6 bases between. This CDR3 spans 15 amino acids. The CDR3 nucleotides are TGTGCCAGCAGTTTAACTACGTCTGGGGCCAACGTCCTGACTTTC. Protein product: CASSLTTSGANVLTF.

This sequence joins TRBV10-3 and TRBJ2-3, with 9 bases that match TRBD2. Trimming at V came to 6 bases and at J to 3 bases, leaving 10 bases not matched to a gene. This CDR3 has 16 amino acids. Germline CDR1 reads ENHRY; CDR2 reads SYGVKD. In DNA, the CDR3 is TGTGCCATCAGAGGGTGGGCTAGCGGGACTACAGATACGCAGTATTTT. Its translation is CAIRGWASGTTDTQYF.

J is TRBJ2-2 and V is TRBV20-1, with D possibly TRBD2 on 7 matching bases. Germline values: CDR1 DFQATT, CDR2 SNEGSKA (reference sequence). Trimming removed 3 bases at V and 0 bases at J, with 8 bases between. The CDR3 is made up of 14 amino acids. In nucleotides, the CDR3 is TGCAGTGCTAGGGGGGGGCCGAACACCGGGGAGCTGTTTTTT. Translated, it gives CSARGGPNTGELFF.

The gene calls are TRBV28 and TRBJ2-7; 12 bases are a match to TRBD2. The J segment lost 6 bases and the V segment lost 7 bases, leaving 22 bases of the junction unmatched. From germline, CDR1 is MDHEN and CDR2 SYDVKM. The CDR3 is made up of 19 amino acids. The CDR3 region is CASISNVRLAGVGVGEQYF. The CDR3 DNA reads TGTGCCAGCATCTCAAATGTCAGACTAGCGGGAGTGGGGGTTGGCGAGCAGTACTTC.

The V gene is TRBV23-1, the J gene TRBJ2-3; 10 bases match TRBD2. Being an ORF, TRBV23-1 has a function that is uncertain. There are 19 residues in the CDR3. V gave up 0 bases and J gave up 3 bases; unmatched junction bases: 12. CDR3 sequence reads: CASSQSMRASGGRTDTQYF. CDR3 nucleotide sequence: TGCGCCAGCAGTCAATCCATGAGGGCTAGCGGGGGTAGGACAGATACGCAGTATTTT.

There are a few counts of this clonotype. The chain joins TRBV5-1 to TRBJ2-1; 9 positions match TRBD2. Germline CDR1 SGHRS, CDR2 YFSETQ. V was clipped by 6 bases and J by 3 bases; unmatched bases: 4. The CDR3 loop spans 14 amino acids. The CDR3 coding sequence is TGCGCCAGCACCATAGCGGGGGTCTACAATGAGCAGTTCTTC. As protein: CASTIAGVYNEQFF.

J is TRBJ1-6 and V is TRBV6-2 or TRBV6-3, with 7 bases identical to TRBD1. The V gene end was trimmed by 4 bases and the J gene end by 9 bases; junction bases not matched to a gene: 6. CDR1 and CDR2 from the germline V gene are MNHEY and SVGEGT. CDR3 length equals 14 residues. The CDR3 DNA sequence: TGTGCCAGCAGTTCACAGGGGTTGAGTTCACCCCTCCACTTT. This encodes CASSSQGLSSPLHF.

The chain has TRBV24-1 and TRBJ2-1; D might be TRBD1 or TRBD2, each matching 5 bases. The CDR3 extends over 15 amino acids. Germline CDR1 KGHDR, CDR2 SFDVKD. V lost 7 bases, J lost 0 bases, and 12 bases lay in between. The chain's CDR3 is CATSLGTLSYNEQFF. In DNA form, the CDR3 reads TGTGCCACCAGCCTCGGGACCCTCTCCTACAATGAGCAGTTCTTC.

The chain joins TRBV4-3 to TRBJ2-5, with 12 bases fitting TRBD2. Losses at the gene ends were 3 bases for V and 5 bases for J; bases not matched to a gene: 10. This CDR3 contains 17 residues. Germline-derived CDR1 and CDR2 are LGHNA and YSLEER. The CDR3 protein is CASSQRTSGIGAETQYF. The CDR3 DNA reads as TGCGCCAGCAGCCAGAGGACTAGCGGGATAGGTGCGGAGACCCAGTACTTC.

The rearrangement links TRBV11-3 to TRBJ2-1; D perhaps matches TRBD2 (5 bases). Germline assignment: CDR1 SGHNT and CDR2 YENEEA. Between the trimmed V and J ends, which lost 5 bases and 0 bases, there was a span of 11 bases. This CDR3 comprises 15 residues. CDR3 loop: CASSPGADSYNEQFF. CDR3 nucleotides: TGTGCCAGCAGCCCAGGAGCGGACTCCTACAATGAGCAGTTCTTC.

The chain links TRBV29-1 to TRBJ2-1; 9 nucleotides align to TRBD1. CDR1 and CDR2 from the germline V gene are SQVTM and ANQGSEA. This CDR3 contains 13 residues. J was trimmed by 4 bases and V by 7 bases; bases with no gene match: 5. The CDR3 sequence: CSGRQGGYNEQFF. The CDR3 DNA is TGCAGCGGGCGACAGGGGGGTTACAATGAGCAGTTCTTC.

The chain combines TRBV5-1 with TRBJ2-3; no reliable D call. The CDR3 is 13 residues long. V was shortened by 1 base and J by 6 bases, with 9 bases between the two germline ends. Germline loops: CDR1 SGHRS, CDR2 YFSETQ. CDR3 amino acids: CASSLTDADTQYF. DNA for the CDR3: TGCGCCAGCAGCTTGACAGATGCCGATACGCAGTATTTT. Supplemented by reference TRBV5-1 and TRBJ2-3, the full variable domain reads KAGVTQTPRYLIKTRGQQVTLSCSPISGHRSVSWYQQTPGQGLQFLFEYFSETQRNKGNFPGRFSGRQFSNSRSEMNVSTLELGDSALYLCASSLTDADTQYFGPGTRLTVL.

This clonotype appeared many times. The chain employs TRBV5-1 and TRBJ2-2, with D possibly matching TRBD2 (6 bases). The CDR3 has 15 amino acids. V was clipped by 4 bases and J by 1 base, with 11 bases between them. Germline V gene data show CDR1 as SGHRS and CDR2 as YFSETQ. The chain's CDR3 is CASSARRGNTGELFF. DNA for the CDR3: TGCGCCAGCAGCGCCCGGCGGGGGAACACCGGGGAGCTGTTTTTT.

In its sample, this clonotype was seen a few times. V and J are TRBV5-1 and TRBJ1-4; 7 bases agree with TRBD1. The ends lost 4 bases at V and 0 bases at J; junction bases unmatched: 6. CDR3 size: 16 residues. Germline CDR1 is SGHRS and CDR2 is YFSETQ. CDR3 region: CASSLRQGTTNEKLFF. CDR3 sequence (DNA): TGCGCCAGCAGCCTTCGACAGGGAACAACTAATGAAAAACTGTTTTTT.

This clonotype has only a few counts. This rearrangement joins TRBV20-1 to TRBJ2-3; D remains ambiguous. Looked up from germline, CDR1 is DFQATT and CDR2 is SNEGSKA (reference sequence). This CDR3 region has 12 residues. Trimming left V 3 bases short and J 5 bases short, with 9 bases between. CDR3 DNA: TGCAGTGCTAGGGTAGTAAGAGATACGCAGTATTTT. Its protein is CSARVVRDTQYF.

The chain uses TRBV24-1 and TRBJ2-1; no clear D gene. The V end lost 9 bases, the J end lost 9 bases, and 14 bases lay between the germline ends. Germline values: CDR1 KGHDR, CDR2 SFDVKD. The CDR3 spans 12 residues. CDR3: CATSERRSEQFF. In nucleotides, the CDR3 is TGTGCCACCTCGGAGCGTCGGAGTGAGCAGTTCTTC.

The rearrangement links TRBV5-5 to TRBJ2-1; 9 bases agree with TRBD2. V lost 4 bases to trimming and J lost 6 bases; unmatched junction nucleotides: 8. Germline V lookup: CDR1 SGHKS, CDR2 YYEKEE (reference sequence). The CDR3 contains 15 residues. The CDR3 region has the DNA TGTGCCAGCAGCCCCGTGAGCGGGAGGTCCAATGAGCAGTTCTTC. Translation: CASSPVSGRSNEQFF.

V and J are TRBV12-3 or TRBV12-4 and TRBJ2-3, with 8 positions matching TRBD2. The CDR3 runs to 13 residues. J gave up 0 bases and V 9 bases, and 2 bases lay outside the gene matches. The CDR3 nucleotides are TGTGCCAGTTTAGCGGGGAGCACAGATACGCAGTATTTT. It encodes CASLAGSTDTQYF.